These T cell receptor beta chains were read from a single sample in a study of blood T cell repertoires in COVID-19. Assay used: immunoSEQ multiplex PCR; TCRdb lists only in-frame clones, some missing. The top ten clones hold about 3.8% of a sample with 150,000 to 170,000 clones, around four fifths of them seen once. The sequenced sample consisted of peripheral blood. These receptors were taken from a woman of 80 years or more with acute or convalescent COVID-19. The CDR3 runs from the conserved cysteine through the conserved F or W. The D gene is left open where the match is weak. Expanded clones get a size class; other rows say once, few or many, or leave the size out.

CDR3 DNA: TGTGCCAGCAGTGCTATAGAAACAGGGGGAGCCTACGAGCAGTACTTC; CDR3 protein: CASSAIETGGAYEQYF; V gene: TRBV2; clone size: few; D gene: TRBD1; J gene: TRBJ2-7; CDR3 length: 16
CDR3 DNA: TGCAGCGTTGAAATTACAGGGAACAATGAGCAGTTCTTC; CDR3 protein: CSVEITGNNEQFF; V gene: TRBV29-1; clone size: few; D gene: .; J gene: TRBJ2-1; CDR3 length: 13
CDR3 DNA: TGTGCCAGCAGCTCCGGGACAGGGAATAATTCACCCCTCCACTTT; CDR3 protein: CASSSGTGNNSPLHF; V gene: TRBV5-5; clone size: .; D gene: TRBD1; J gene: TRBJ1-6; CDR3 length: 15
CDR3 DNA: TGTGCCAGCAGTACCTATGAAGGGGGTGGAAACACCATATATTTT; CDR3 protein: CASSTYEGGGNTIYF; V gene: TRBV27; clone size: .; D gene: .; J gene: TRBJ1-3; CDR3 length: 15
CDR3 DNA: TGTGCCAGCAGCAAAGCGTGGCGGGGGGGCCCCACGGAGACCCAGTACTTC; CDR3 protein: CASSKAWRGGPTETQYF; V gene: TRBV21-1; clone size: .; D gene: .; J gene: TRBJ2-5; CDR3 length: 17
CDR3 DNA: TGTGCCAGTAGCCCCATTGCGGTGAACACCGGGGAGCTGTTTTTT; CDR3 protein: CASSPIAVNTGELFF; V gene: TRBV19; clone size: .; D gene: .; J gene: TRBJ2-2; CDR3 length: 15
CDR3 DNA: TGTGCCAGCAGCCAACCCCAGGGTAGAGGAAACACCATATATTTT; CDR3 protein: CASSQPQGRGNTIYF; V gene: TRBV3-1/TRBV3-2; clone size: .; D gene: .; J gene: TRBJ1-3; CDR3 length: 15
CDR3 DNA: TGTGCCAGCAGCCAAGGGGCCAGTTCGTCGAGCGGCTACACCTTC; CDR3 protein: CASSQGASSSSGYTF; V gene: TRBV3-1/TRBV3-2; clone size: .; D gene: .; J gene: TRBJ1-2; CDR3 length: 15
CDR3 DNA: TGTGCCAGCAGCGTAGGACAGGGAGTCGGCTACACCTTC; CDR3 protein: CASSVGQGVGYTF; V gene: TRBV9; clone size: .; D gene: TRBD1; J gene: TRBJ1-2; CDR3 length: 13
CDR3 DNA: TGTGCCAGCTCACCGTCTGGGACAGGGGTGGACACTGAAGCTTTCTTT; CDR3 protein: CASSPSGTGVDTEAFF; V gene: TRBV18; clone size: .; D gene: TRBD1; J gene: TRBJ1-1; CDR3 length: 16
CDR3 DNA: TGTGCCAGCAGTTACTCAGGGGTCAATCAGCCCCAGCATTTT; CDR3 protein: CASSYSGVNQPQHF; V gene: TRBV6-5; clone size: .; D gene: .; J gene: TRBJ1-5; CDR3 length: 14
CDR3 DNA: TGTGCAAGTCGCTTAGCGACGGCTAGCCCTATCCAAAACACCGGGGAGCTGTTTTTT; CDR3 protein: CASRLATASPIQNTGELFF; V gene: TRBV12-2; clone size: .; D gene: .; J gene: TRBJ2-2; CDR3 length: 19
CDR3 DNA: TGTGCCAGCTCTTTGCAGGACAGGCTGAACACTGAAGCTTTCTTT; CDR3 protein: CASSLQDRLNTEAFF; V gene: TRBV3-1/TRBV3-2; clone size: .; D gene: TRBD1; J gene: TRBJ1-1; CDR3 length: 15
CDR3 DNA: TGTGCCAGCGGCAGGGCGAACACCGGGGAGCTGTTTTTT; CDR3 protein: CASGRANTGELFF; V gene: TRBV12-3/TRBV12-4; clone size: .; D gene: .; J gene: TRBJ2-2; CDR3 length: 13
CDR3 DNA: TGTGCCAGTAGTAACCCCTCTGGGGCTCCCACAGATACGCAGTATTTT; CDR3 protein: CASSNPSGAPTDTQYF; V gene: TRBV19; clone size: .; D gene: .; J gene: TRBJ2-3; CDR3 length: 16
CDR3 DNA: TGCAGTGCTAGTGGAAGCGGGGGTCTTGCTGGGGCCAACGTCCTGACTTTC; CDR3 protein: CSASGSGGLAGANVLTF; V gene: TRBV20-1; clone size: .; D gene: TRBD2; J gene: TRBJ2-6; CDR3 length: 17
CDR3 DNA: TGTGCCAGCAGCTCCCGGCTGGGACAGGGTTCTCAGCCCCAGCATTTT; CDR3 protein: CASSSRLGQGSQPQHF; V gene: TRBV5-6; clone size: .; D gene: TRBD1; J gene: TRBJ1-5; CDR3 length: 16
CDR3 DNA: TGTGCCAGCAGTGAGGATACGCAGTATTTT; CDR3 protein: CASSEDTQYF; V gene: TRBV7-2; clone size: .; D gene: .; J gene: TRBJ2-3; CDR3 length: 10
CDR3 DNA: TGTGCCACCGACGGCAGGGGGTGGGCCTATGGCTACACCTTC; CDR3 protein: CATDGRGWAYGYTF; V gene: TRBV6-5; clone size: .; D gene: TRBD1; J gene: TRBJ1-2; CDR3 length: 14
CDR3 DNA: TGTGCCAGCAGCCAAGGGGCGGGATACAATTCACCCCTCCACTTT; CDR3 protein: CASSQGAGYNSPLHF; V gene: TRBV3-1/TRBV3-2; clone size: .; D gene: .; J gene: TRBJ1-6; CDR3 length: 15
CDR3 DNA: TGCGCCAGCAGCTTGGGGACTATTACTTCTGGAGATGGCTACACCTTC; CDR3 protein: CASSLGTITSGDGYTF; V gene: TRBV5-1; clone size: once; D gene: .; J gene: TRBJ1-2; CDR3 length: 16
CDR3 DNA: TGTGCCAGCAGCCAAAGCGGGCAAGAGACCCAGTACTTC; CDR3 protein: CASSQSGQETQYF; V gene: TRBV7-9; clone size: .; D gene: .; J gene: TRBJ2-5; CDR3 length: 13
CDR3 DNA: TGCGCCAGCAGCTGGGCCCTAGCGGGCACAGATACGCAGTATTTT; CDR3 protein: CASSWALAGTDTQYF; V gene: TRBV5-1; clone size: .; D gene: TRBD2; J gene: TRBJ2-3; CDR3 length: 15
CDR3 DNA: TGTGCCAGCAGCTTCCCGGGACAGGCCTACAATGAGCAGTTCTTC; CDR3 protein: CASSFPGQAYNEQFF; V gene: TRBV7-3; clone size: few; D gene: TRBD1; J gene: TRBJ2-1; CDR3 length: 15
CDR3 DNA: TGTGCCAGCAGCTTAGATCTCACAGATACGCAGTATTTT; CDR3 protein: CASSLDLTDTQYF; V gene: TRBV7-9; clone size: .; D gene: .; J gene: TRBJ2-3; CDR3 length: 13
CDR3 DNA: TGTGCCAGCAGCCAAGGGATGTGGCGGGGGGCAGGTCAAGAGACCCAGTACTTC; CDR3 protein: CASSQGMWRGAGQETQYF; V gene: TRBV4-2; clone size: .; D gene: TRBD2; J gene: TRBJ2-5; CDR3 length: 18
CDR3 DNA: TGCAGTGCTAGAGGGGACAGAGGGACTTTCTTT; CDR3 protein: CSARGDRGTFF; V gene: TRBV20-1; clone size: .; D gene: TRBD1; J gene: TRBJ1-1; CDR3 length: 11
CDR3 DNA: TGTGCCAGCAGCTTAGGCCGTACAGGGATCGACGAGCAGTACTTC; CDR3 protein: CASSLGRTGIDEQYF; V gene: TRBV7-3; clone size: .; D gene: .; J gene: TRBJ2-7; CDR3 length: 15
CDR3 DNA: TGTGCCGTCCGGGGCGGGAGCGCCTACGAGCAGTACTTC; CDR3 protein: CAVRGGSAYEQYF; V gene: TRBV19; clone size: .; D gene: TRBD2; J gene: TRBJ2-7; CDR3 length: 13
CDR3 DNA: TGTGCCACCAGCAGAGATGGGACAGCCTTGAATGAAAAACTGTTTTTT; CDR3 protein: CATSRDGTALNEKLFF; V gene: TRBV15; clone size: few; D gene: TRBD1; J gene: TRBJ1-4; CDR3 length: 16
CDR3 DNA: TGTGCCACCAGCAGAGGTGGACAGGGGGCTTCAGGCTATGGCTACACCTTC; CDR3 protein: CATSRGGQGASGYGYTF; V gene: TRBV15; clone size: .; D gene: TRBD1; J gene: TRBJ1-2; CDR3 length: 17
CDR3 DNA: TGCGCCAGCAGCCAAGAATTATCGGGGGGGGAGACCCAGTACTTC; CDR3 protein: CASSQELSGGETQYF; V gene: TRBV4-3; clone size: .; D gene: TRBD2; J gene: TRBJ2-5; CDR3 length: 15
CDR3 DNA: TGTGCCAGCAGTTACTCCGAACAGGTAGCTGGAAACACCATATATTTT; CDR3 protein: CASSYSEQVAGNTIYF; V gene: TRBV6-6; clone size: .; D gene: .; J gene: TRBJ1-3; CDR3 length: 16
CDR3 DNA: TGCGCCAGCAGCCCCTCAGGTTGGGATCAGCCCCAGCATTTT; CDR3 protein: CASSPSGWDQPQHF; V gene: TRBV5-1; clone size: .; D gene: .; J gene: TRBJ1-5; CDR3 length: 14
CDR3 DNA: TGTGCCAGCAGCCAAGTGGCAGGGGATGGCTACACCTTC; CDR3 protein: CASSQVAGDGYTF; V gene: TRBV3-1/TRBV3-2; clone size: .; D gene: .; J gene: TRBJ1-2; CDR3 length: 13
CDR3 DNA: TGCGCCAGCAGCTTGCAGGGGACAAACACCGGGGAGCTGTTTTTT; CDR3 protein: CASSLQGTNTGELFF; V gene: TRBV5-1; clone size: .; D gene: .; J gene: TRBJ2-2; CDR3 length: 15
CDR3 DNA: TGCGCCAGCAGCCAAGATCCCATTCTTGCGAATTCACCCCTCCACTTT; CDR3 protein: CASSQDPILANSPLHF; V gene: TRBV4-1; clone size: once; D gene: .; J gene: TRBJ1-6; CDR3 length: 16
CDR3 DNA: TGCGCCAGCAGCCAAGATGTAGCGGGACTAGCGGGGGGCCGTGGAGAGACCCAGTACTTC; CDR3 protein: CASSQDVAGLAGGRGETQYF; V gene: TRBV4-3; clone size: .; D gene: TRBD2; J gene: TRBJ2-5; CDR3 length: 20
CDR3 DNA: TGTGCCAGTAGTTTCGACAGGGTATCCGGAAACACCATATATTTT; CDR3 protein: CASSFDRVSGNTIYF; V gene: TRBV19; clone size: few; D gene: TRBD1; J gene: TRBJ1-3; CDR3 length: 15
CDR3 DNA: TGTGCCACTAGAGAAAACACTGAAGCTTTCTTT; CDR3 protein: CATRENTEAFF; V gene: TRBV6-5; clone size: .; D gene: .; J gene: TRBJ1-1; CDR3 length: 11
CDR3 DNA: TGTGCCAGCAGCCAAGAATTTCGGGTCCCTTACGAGCAGTACTTC; CDR3 protein: CASSQEFRVPYEQYF; V gene: TRBV3-1/TRBV3-2; clone size: .; D gene: .; J gene: TRBJ2-7; CDR3 length: 15
CDR3 DNA: TGTGCCATCAGAGCCGGGACAGGGGAACAGCCCCAGCATTTT; CDR3 protein: CAIRAGTGEQPQHF; V gene: TRBV10-3; clone size: .; D gene: TRBD1; J gene: TRBJ1-5; CDR3 length: 14
CDR3 DNA: TGTGCCAGCAGCTTAGCGCTGGCTTCACCCCTCCACTTT; CDR3 protein: CASSLALASPLHF; V gene: TRBV7-8; clone size: .; D gene: .; J gene: TRBJ1-6; CDR3 length: 13
CDR3 DNA: TGTGCCAGCACCCTTGCAGGTGGCGAGCAGTACTTC; CDR3 protein: CASTLAGGEQYF; V gene: TRBV11-1; clone size: .; D gene: .; J gene: TRBJ2-7; CDR3 length: 12
CDR3 DNA: TGCGCCAGCAGCCAAGACGGTGGGACAGGTGTAATGGCTTTCTTT; CDR3 protein: CASSQDGGTGVMAFF; V gene: TRBV4-1; clone size: .; D gene: TRBD1; J gene: TRBJ1-1; CDR3 length: 15
CDR3 DNA: TGTGCCAGCAGTTTTAGGCAGGGAAACACCGGGGAGCTGTTTTTT; CDR3 protein: CASSFRQGNTGELFF; V gene: TRBV6-2/TRBV6-3; clone size: .; D gene: .; J gene: TRBJ2-2; CDR3 length: 15